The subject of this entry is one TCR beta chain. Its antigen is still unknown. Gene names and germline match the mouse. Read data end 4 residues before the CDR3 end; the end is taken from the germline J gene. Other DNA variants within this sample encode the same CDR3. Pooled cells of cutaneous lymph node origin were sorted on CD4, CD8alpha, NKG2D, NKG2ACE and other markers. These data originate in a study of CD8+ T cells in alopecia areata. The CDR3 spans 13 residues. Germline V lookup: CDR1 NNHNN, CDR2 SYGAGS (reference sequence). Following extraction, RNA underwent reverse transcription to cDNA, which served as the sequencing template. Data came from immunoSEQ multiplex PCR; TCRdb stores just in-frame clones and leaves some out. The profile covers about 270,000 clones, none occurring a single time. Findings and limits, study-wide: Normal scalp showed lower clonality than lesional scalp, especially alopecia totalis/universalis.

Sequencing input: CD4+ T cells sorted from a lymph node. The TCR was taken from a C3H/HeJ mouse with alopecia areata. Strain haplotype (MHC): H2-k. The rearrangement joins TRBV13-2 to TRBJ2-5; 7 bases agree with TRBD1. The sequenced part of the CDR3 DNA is TGTGCCAGCGGTGACCAGGGGGAAGAC. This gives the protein CASGDQGED. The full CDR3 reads CASGDQGEDTQYF.